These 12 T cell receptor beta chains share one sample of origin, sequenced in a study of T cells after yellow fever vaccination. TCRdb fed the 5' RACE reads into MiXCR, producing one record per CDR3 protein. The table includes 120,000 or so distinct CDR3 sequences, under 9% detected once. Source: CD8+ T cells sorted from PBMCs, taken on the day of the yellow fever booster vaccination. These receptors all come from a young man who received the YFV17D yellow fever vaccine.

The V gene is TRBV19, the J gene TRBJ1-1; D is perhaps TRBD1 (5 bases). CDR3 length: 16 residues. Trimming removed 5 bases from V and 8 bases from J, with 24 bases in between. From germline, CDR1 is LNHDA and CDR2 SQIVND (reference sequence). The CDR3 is CASSSLYIRGTEEAFF. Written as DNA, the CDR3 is TGTGCCAGTAGTTCACTCTACATACGTGGGACGGAAGAAGCTTTCTTT.

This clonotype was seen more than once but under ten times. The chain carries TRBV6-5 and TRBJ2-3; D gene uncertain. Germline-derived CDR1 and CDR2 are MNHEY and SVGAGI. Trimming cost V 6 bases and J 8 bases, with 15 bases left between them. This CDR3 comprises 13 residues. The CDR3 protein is CASRTRESRTQYF. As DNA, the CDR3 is TGTGCCAGCAGAACGCGCGAAAGCCGTACGCAGTATTTT.

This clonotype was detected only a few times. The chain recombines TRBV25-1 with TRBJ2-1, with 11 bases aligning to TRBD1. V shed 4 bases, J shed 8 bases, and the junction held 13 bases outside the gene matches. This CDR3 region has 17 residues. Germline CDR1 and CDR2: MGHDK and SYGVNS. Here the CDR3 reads CASSVIPGTGGLDEQFF. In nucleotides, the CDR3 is TGTGCCAGCAGTGTCATCCCGGGGACAGGGGGTCTGGATGAGCAGTTCTTC.

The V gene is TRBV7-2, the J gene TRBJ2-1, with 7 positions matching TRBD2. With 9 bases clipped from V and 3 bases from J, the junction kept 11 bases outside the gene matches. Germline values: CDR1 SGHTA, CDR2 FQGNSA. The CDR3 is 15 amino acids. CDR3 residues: CASVPDGGGYNEQFF. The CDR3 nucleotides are TGTGCCAGTGTCCCGGATGGCGGGGGCTACAATGAGCAGTTCTTC.

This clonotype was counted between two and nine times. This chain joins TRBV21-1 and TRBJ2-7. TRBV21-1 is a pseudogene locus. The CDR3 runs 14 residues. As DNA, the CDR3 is TGTGCCAGCAGCAGCCGACCGCTCCTTTACGAGCAGTACGTC. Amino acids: CASSSRPLLYEQYV.

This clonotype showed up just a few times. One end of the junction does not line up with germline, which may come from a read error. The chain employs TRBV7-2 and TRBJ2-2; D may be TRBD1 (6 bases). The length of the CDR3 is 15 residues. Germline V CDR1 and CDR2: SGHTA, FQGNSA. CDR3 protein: CASTLPGQNTGELFF. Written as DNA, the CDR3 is TGTGCCAGCACCTTACCGGGACAGAACACCGGGGAGCTGTTTTTT.

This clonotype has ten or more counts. CDR3 DNA: TGTGCCAGCAGTTTGGGACAGGGAGACGTCGGGGAGCTGTTTTTT. Residues: CASSLGQGDVGELFF. This chain links TRBV12-3 or TRBV12-4 with TRBJ2-2; TRBD1 aligns across 9 bases. Trimming removed 3 bases from V and 7 bases from J; junction bases left unmatched: 6. The CDR3 is 15 amino acids.

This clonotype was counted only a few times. The CDR3, as DNA: TGCGCCAGCAGCTTGTCCGGGGGAGAAGTCAAAAACATTCAGTACTTC. Amino acid sequence: CASSLSGGEVKNIQYF. The chain couples TRBV5-1 to TRBJ2-4; D is possibly TRBD2 (6 bases). There are 16 residues in the CDR3. The germline V and J ends were trimmed by 1 base and 3 bases, with 14 bases remaining between them. Per the germline V gene, CDR1 is SGHRS and CDR2 is YFSETQ. Using reference TRBV5-1 and TRBJ2-4 for the parts outside the CDR3, the full variable domain is KAGVTQTPRYLIKTRGQQVTLSCSPISGHRSVSWYQQTPGQGLQFLFEYFSETQRNKGNFPGRFSGRQFSNSRSEMNVSTLELGDSALYLCASSLSGGEVKNIQYFGAGTRLSVL.

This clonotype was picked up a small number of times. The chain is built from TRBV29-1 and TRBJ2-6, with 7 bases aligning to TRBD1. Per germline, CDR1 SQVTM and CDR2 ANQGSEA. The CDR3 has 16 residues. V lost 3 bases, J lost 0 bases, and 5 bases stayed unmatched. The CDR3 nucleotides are TGCAGCGTTGAGGTAGGACAGGTCTCTGGGGCCAACGTCCTGACTTTC. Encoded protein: CSVEVGQVSGANVLTF.

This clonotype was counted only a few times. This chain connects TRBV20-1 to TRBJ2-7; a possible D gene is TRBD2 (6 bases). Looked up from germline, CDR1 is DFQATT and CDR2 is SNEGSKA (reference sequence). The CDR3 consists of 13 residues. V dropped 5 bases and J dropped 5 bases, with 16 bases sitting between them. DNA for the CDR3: TGCAGTGCTCCCCCCCCTAGCGACGACGAGCAGTACGTC. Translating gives CSAPPPSDDEQYV.

CDR3 in amino acids: CASSWGWNSPLHF. For the CDR3, the DNA is TGTGCCAGCAGTTGGGGGTGGAATTCACCCCTCCACTTT. V usage is TRBV25-1 and J usage is TRBJ1-6; weak D call: TRBD1 (5 bases). Germline-derived CDR1 and CDR2 are MGHDK and SYGVNS. The CDR3 loop spans 13 amino acids. V dropped 5 bases and J dropped 7 bases, with 9 bases sitting between them. Drawing the rest from reference TRBV25-1 and TRBJ1-6, the complete variable domain is EADIYQTPRYLVIGTGKKITLECSQTMGHDKMYWYQQDPGMELHLIHYSYGVNSTEKGDLSSESTVSRIRTEHFPLTLESARPSHTSQYLCASSWGWNSPLHFGNGTRLTVT.

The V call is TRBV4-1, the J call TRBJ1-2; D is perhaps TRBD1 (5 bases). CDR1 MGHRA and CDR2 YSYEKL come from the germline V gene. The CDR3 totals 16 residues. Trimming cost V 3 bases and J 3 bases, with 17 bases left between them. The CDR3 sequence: CASSQVGLTLYYGYTF. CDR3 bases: TGCGCCAGCAGCCAGGTGGGACTTACGCTGTACTATGGCTACACCTTC.